The clone carrying this T cell receptor (beta chain) was detected many times. Germline V gene sequence: CDR1 MGHDK, CDR2 SYGVNS. Trimming took 8 bases from V and 1 from J, leaving 17 bases between them. The CDR3 consists of 15 residues. The data derive from a study of blood T cells in healthy people across ages. The second PCR ran 7 to 11 cycles with a sample-barcoded 5' primer and J-beta primers. TCRdb reprocessed the 5' RACE reads with MiXCR, giving one entry per CDR3 protein. Of over 1.5 million distinct CDR3 sequences in the sample, approximately 50% were seen once. The V and J genes are TRBV25-1 and TRBJ2-5; tentatively, D is TRBD1 (6 bases). The sample consisted of blood. The receptor's source is a woman in her thirties or forties in good health. In DNA, the CDR3 is TGTGCCAGCGCAAGTGACAGGAGATCCCAAGAGACCCAGTACTTC. Encoded protein: CASASDRRSQETQYF.